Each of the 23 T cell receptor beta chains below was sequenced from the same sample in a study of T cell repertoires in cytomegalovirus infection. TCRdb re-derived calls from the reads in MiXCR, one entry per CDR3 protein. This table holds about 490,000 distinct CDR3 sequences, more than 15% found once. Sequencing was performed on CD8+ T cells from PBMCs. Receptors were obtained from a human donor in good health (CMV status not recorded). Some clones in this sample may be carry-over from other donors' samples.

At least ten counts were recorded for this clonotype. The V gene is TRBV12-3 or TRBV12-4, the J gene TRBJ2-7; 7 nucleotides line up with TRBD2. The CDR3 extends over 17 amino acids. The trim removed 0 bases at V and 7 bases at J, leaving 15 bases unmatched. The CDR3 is CASSLAGLSVFGGEQYF. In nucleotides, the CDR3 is TGTGCCAGCAGTTTAGCTGGCCTGAGCGTTTTCGGGGGGGAGCAGTACTTC.

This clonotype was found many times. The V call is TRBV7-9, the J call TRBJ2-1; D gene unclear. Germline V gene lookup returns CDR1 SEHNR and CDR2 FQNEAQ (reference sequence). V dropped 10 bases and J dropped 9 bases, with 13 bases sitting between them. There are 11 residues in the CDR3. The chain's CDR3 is CATEKRVEQFF. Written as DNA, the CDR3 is TGTGCCACAGAAAAAAGGGTTGAGCAGTTCTTC.

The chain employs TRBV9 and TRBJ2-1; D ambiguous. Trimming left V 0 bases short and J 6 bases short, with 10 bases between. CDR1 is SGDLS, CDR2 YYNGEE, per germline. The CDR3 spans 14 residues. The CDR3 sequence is CASSVGPGINEQFF. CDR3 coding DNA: TGTGCCAGCAGCGTAGGACCGGGCATCAATGAGCAGTTCTTC.

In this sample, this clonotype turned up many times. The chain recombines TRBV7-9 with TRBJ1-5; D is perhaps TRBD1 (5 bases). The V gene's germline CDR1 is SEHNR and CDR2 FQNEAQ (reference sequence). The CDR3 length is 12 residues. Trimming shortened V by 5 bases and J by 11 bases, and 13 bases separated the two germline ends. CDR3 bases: TGTGCCAGCAGCGACCTACAGGAAGCCCAGCATTTT. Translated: CASSDLQEAQHF. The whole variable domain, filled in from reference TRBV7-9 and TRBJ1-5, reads DTGVSQNPRHKITKRGQNVTFRCDPISEHNRLYWYRQTLGQGPEFLTYFQNEAQLEKSRLLSDRFSAERPKGSFSTLEIQRTEQGDSAMYLCASSDLQEAQHFGDGTRLSIL.

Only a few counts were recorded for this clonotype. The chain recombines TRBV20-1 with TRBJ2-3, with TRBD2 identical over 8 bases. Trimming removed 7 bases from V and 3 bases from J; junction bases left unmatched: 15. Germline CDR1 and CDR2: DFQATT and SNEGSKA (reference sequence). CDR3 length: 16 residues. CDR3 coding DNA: TGCAGTGTTGCCCCGGGGGGGGCGGAACATACAGATACGCAGTATTTT. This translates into CSVAPGGAEHTDTQYF.

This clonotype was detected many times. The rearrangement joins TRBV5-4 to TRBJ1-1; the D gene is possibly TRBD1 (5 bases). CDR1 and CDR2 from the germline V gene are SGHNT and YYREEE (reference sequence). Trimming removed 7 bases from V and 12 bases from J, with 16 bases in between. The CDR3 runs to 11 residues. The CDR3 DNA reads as TGTGCCAGCGGAGGGGTCACCGGGACTTTCTTT. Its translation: CASGGVTGTFF.

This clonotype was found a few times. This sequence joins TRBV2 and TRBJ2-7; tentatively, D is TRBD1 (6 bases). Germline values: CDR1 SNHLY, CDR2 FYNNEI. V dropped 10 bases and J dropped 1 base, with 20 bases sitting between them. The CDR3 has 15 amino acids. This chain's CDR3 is CATNRFGQSSYEQYF. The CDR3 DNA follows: TGTGCCACCAACCGTTTCGGACAGAGTTCCTACGAGCAGTACTTC.

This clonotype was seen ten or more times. CDR3 DNA: TGTGCCATCAGTGATCTGCGGGAGAGTTACGAGCAGTACTTC. Translating gives CAISDLRESYEQYF. The chain has TRBV10-3 and TRBJ2-7; 7 positions match TRBD2. After removal of 3 bases from V and 4 bases from J, the junction contained 6 bases not matched to a gene. The CDR3 has 14 amino acids. Germline loops: CDR1 ENHRY, CDR2 SYGVKD.

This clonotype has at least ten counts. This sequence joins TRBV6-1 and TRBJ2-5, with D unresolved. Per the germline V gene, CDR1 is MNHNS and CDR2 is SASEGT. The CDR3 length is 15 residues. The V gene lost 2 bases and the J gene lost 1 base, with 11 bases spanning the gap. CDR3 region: CASSESVFPQETQYF. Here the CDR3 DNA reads TGTGCCAGCAGTGAATCTGTGTTCCCCCAAGAGACCCAGTACTTC.

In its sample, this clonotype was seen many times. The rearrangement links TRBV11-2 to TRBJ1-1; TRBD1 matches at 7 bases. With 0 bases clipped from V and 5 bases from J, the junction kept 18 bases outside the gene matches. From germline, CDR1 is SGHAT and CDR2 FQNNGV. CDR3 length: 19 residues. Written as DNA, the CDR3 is TGTGCCAGCAGCTTAGATTACGAATATCGCGCAGGGGGGTCGACTGAAGCTTTCTTT. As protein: CASSLDYEYRAGGSTEAFF.

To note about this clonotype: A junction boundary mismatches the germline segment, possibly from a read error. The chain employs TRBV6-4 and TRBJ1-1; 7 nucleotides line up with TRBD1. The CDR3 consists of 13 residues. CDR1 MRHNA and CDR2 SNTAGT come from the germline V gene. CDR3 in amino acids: CASSDSPTGQRVF. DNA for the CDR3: TGTGCCAGCAGTGACTCGCCAACGGGACAGCGGGTCTTT.

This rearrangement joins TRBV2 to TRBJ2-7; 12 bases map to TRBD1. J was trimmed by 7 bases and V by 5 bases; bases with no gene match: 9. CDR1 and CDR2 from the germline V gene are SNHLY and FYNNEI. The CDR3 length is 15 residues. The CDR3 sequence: CASSPGQGARWEQYF. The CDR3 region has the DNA TGTGCCAGCAGTCCGGGACAGGGGGCTCGTTGGGAGCAGTACTTC.

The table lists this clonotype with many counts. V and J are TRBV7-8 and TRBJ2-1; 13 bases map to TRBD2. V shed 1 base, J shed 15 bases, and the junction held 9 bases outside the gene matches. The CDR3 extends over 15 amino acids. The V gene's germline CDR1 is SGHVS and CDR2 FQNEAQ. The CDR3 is CASSLELAGGGAWFF. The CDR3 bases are TGTGCCAGCAGCTTAGAACTAGCGGGAGGGGGGGCGTGGTTCTTC.

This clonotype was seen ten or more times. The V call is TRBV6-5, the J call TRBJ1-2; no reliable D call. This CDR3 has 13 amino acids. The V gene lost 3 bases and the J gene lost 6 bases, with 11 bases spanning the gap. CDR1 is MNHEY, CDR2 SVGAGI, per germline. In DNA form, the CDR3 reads TGTGCCAGCAGTTATGACGGCGAGGATGGCTACACCTTC. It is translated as CASSYDGEDGYTF.

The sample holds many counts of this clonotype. The CDR3 bases are TGTGCCAGCAGTTACTCGAATATTCCGTGTGACGCTGAAGCTTTCTTT. Protein: CASSYSNIPCDAEAFF. The chain couples TRBV6-7 to TRBJ1-1; the D is unclear. TRBV6-7 is given ORF status, its function remaining uncertain. V lost 0 bases and J 6 bases, leaving 17 bases between the germline ends. This CDR3 has 16 amino acids.

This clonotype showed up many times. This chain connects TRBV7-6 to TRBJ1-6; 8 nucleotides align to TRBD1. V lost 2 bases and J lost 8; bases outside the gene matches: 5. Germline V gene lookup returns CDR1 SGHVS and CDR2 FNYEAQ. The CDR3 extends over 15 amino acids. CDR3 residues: CASSLSTGVDSPLHF. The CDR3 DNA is TGTGCCAGCAGCTTATCGACAGGGGTCGATTCACCCCTCCACTTT.

The CDR3 is CASSPRTGKGSAEAFF. The DNA of the CDR3 is TGTGCCAGCAGCCCAAGGACAGGGAAAGGTAGCGCTGAAGCTTTCTTT. The chain carries TRBV14 and TRBJ1-1, with TRBD1 matching over 8 bases. With V trimmed by 4 bases and J by 6 bases, 13 bases remained unmatched. Germline CDR1 is SGHDN and CDR2 is FVKESK. CDR3 length equals 16 residues.

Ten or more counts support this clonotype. The CDR3 nucleotides read TGTGCCAGCAGTGAAGCGGGGGGAAAGGAGACCCAGTACTTC. As protein: CASSEAGGKETQYF. The chain employs TRBV6-1 and TRBJ2-5, with D maybe TRBD2 (6 bases). Germline assignment: CDR1 MNHNS and CDR2 SASEGT. The CDR3 runs to 14 residues. The V gene lost 0 bases and the J gene lost 5 bases, with 10 bases spanning the gap.

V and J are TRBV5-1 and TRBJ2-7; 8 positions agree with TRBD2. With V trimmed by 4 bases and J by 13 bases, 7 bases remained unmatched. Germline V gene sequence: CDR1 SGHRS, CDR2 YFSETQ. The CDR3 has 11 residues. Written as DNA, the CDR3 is TGCGCCAGCAGCCCGGGACTAGTTCAATACTTC. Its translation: CASSPGLVQYF.

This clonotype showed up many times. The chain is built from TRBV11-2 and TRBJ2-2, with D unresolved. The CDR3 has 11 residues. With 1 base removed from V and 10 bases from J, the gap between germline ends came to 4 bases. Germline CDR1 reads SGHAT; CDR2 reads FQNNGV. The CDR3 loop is CASSLGLELFF. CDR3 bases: TGTGCCAGCAGCTTAGGCCTGGAGCTGTTTTTT.

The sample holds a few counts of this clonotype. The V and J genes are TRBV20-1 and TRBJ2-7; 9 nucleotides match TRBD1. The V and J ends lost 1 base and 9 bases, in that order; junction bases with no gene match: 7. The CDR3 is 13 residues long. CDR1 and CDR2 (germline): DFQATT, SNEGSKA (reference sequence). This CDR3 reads CSARGRQGVWQYF. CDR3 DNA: TGCAGTGCTAGAGGGAGACAGGGGGTTTGGCAGTACTTC.

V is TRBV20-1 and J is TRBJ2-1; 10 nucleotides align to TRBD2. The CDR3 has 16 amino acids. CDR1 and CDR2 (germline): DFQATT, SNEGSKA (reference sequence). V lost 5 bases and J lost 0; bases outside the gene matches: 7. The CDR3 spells CSAQGTSATSYNEQFF. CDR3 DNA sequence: TGCAGTGCTCAGGGGACTAGCGCTACCTCCTACAATGAGCAGTTCTTC.

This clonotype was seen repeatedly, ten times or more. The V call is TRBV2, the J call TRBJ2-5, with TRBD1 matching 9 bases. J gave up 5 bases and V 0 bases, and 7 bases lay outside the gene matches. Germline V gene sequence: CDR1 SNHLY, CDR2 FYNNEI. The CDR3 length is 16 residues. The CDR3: CASSEATQGAWETQYF. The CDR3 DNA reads TGTGCCAGCAGTGAAGCCACACAGGGGGCTTGGGAGACCCAGTACTTC.